This T cell receptor (beta chain) was obtained from a study of T cells in tuberculosis. Sequenced by immunoSEQ multiplex PCR; TCRdb stores in-frame clones only, minus some. The sample lists tens of thousands of clones; approximately 94% were seen once. The V gene's germline CDR1 is SGDLS and CDR2 YYNGEE. V was pared by 3 bases and J by 2 bases, with 10 bases of the junction left unmatched. This CDR3 contains 16 residues. Sequencing input: PBMCs. The chain is built from TRBV9 and TRBJ2-7, with 8 positions matching TRBD2. The TCR sequence derives from a donor aged 10 to 29 with latent tuberculosis or without tuberculosis infection. Some clones in this sample may be carry-over from other donors' samples. CDR3 in DNA: TGTGCCAGCAGCGCGGCCACTAGCGGTGGACCCTACGAGCAGTACTTC. This codes for CASSAATSGGPYEQYF.